These 30 T cell receptor beta chains came from one sample sequenced in a study of T cells in Graves' hyperthyroidism and ophthalmopathy. There were TCR beta CDR3 regions amplified from RNA transcripts. When the TCR CDR3 underwent first-round RT-PCR, the HTBI primer set was used. TCRdb re-derived calls from the multiplex PCR reads in MiXCR, one entry per CDR3 protein. Altogether under 750,000 distinct CDR3 sequences are present, around 19% being singletons, with the ten largest covering 16%. The sequenced sample consisted of blood. These receptors were obtained from a woman between 50 and 59 years old with Graves' hyperthyroidism that later progressed to Graves' ophthalmopathy.

This sequence joins TRBV5-5 and TRBJ1-1, with D maybe TRBD1 (6 bases). Trimming stripped 6 bases from V and 3 bases from J, with 15 bases between. Germline loops: CDR1 SGHKS, CDR2 YYEKEE (reference sequence). CDR3 length equals 14 residues. The CDR3 protein is CASIPPGAYTEAFF. CDR3 nucleotides: TGTGCCAGCATCCCGCCAGGGGCTTACACTGAAGCTTTCTTT.

This clonotype came up a few times. The genes are TRBV5-6 and TRBJ2-2; possible D gene TRBD2, 5 bases. CDR3 length: 16 residues. Per germline, CDR1 SGHDT and CDR2 YYEEEE. The V end was cut by 6 bases, the J end by 0 bases, with 15 bases between. This chain's CDR3 is CASTHRGRTNTGELFF. CDR3 coding DNA: TGTGCCAGCACCCACCGAGGGCGGACGAACACCGGGGAGCTGTTTTTT.

The chain is built from TRBV7-6 and TRBJ2-3; 7 bases are shared with TRBD2. This CDR3 comprises 13 residues. V lost 8 bases to trimming and J lost 2 bases; unmatched junction nucleotides: 4. CDR1 SGHVS and CDR2 FNYEAQ come from the germline V gene. CDR3 bases: TGTGCCAGCTCAGGGAGGGCCACAGATACGCAGTATTTT. Translated, it gives CASSGRATDTQYF. Filled out from reference TRBV7-6 and TRBJ2-3, the complete variable domain reads GAGVSQSPRYKVTKRGQDVALRCDPISGHVSLYWYRQALGQGPEFLTYFNYEAQQDKSGLPNDRFSAERPEGSISTLTIQRTEQRDSAMYRCASSGRATDTQYFGPGTRLTVL.

This clonotype was seen more than once but under ten times. The gene calls are TRBV6-1 and TRBJ2-1; perhaps TRBD1 as D (5 bases). CDR1 and CDR2 from the germline V gene are MNHNS and SASEGT. This CDR3 contains 16 residues. Trimming pared 2 bases from V and 4 bases from J, leaving 15 bases between. The CDR3 is CASSERAAGQYNEQFF. The DNA of the CDR3 is TGTGCCAGCAGTGAACGGGCTGCAGGGCAGTACAATGAGCAGTTCTTC.

In this sample, this clonotype turned up a few times. Relative to the germline gene, one junction end is altered; a read error may explain this. The CDR3 spells CASSLGSPGKGTEAFF. As DNA, the CDR3 is TGTGCCAGCAGTTTAGGGAGTCCGGGGAAGGGCACTGAAGCTTTCTTT. The rearrangement uses TRBV7-2 and TRBJ1-1; D remains ambiguous. The CDR3 totals 16 residues. Germline V gene data show CDR1 as SGHTA and CDR2 as FQGNSA. Drawing the rest from reference TRBV7-2 and TRBJ1-1, the complete variable domain is GAGVSQSPSNKVTEKGKDVELRCDPISGHTALYWYRQSLGQGLEFLIYFQGNSAPDKSGLPSDRFSAERTGGSVSTLTIQRTQQEDSAVYLCASSLGSPGKGTEAFFGQGTRLTVV.

There are many counts of this clonotype. The rearrangement links TRBV5-1 to TRBJ1-1; D gene unclear. CDR3 size: 15 residues. Germline CDR1 SGHRS, CDR2 YFSETQ. Trimming stripped 1 base from V and 0 bases from J, with 10 bases between. DNA of the CDR3: TGCGCCAGCAGCTTGAATTCCCACATGAACACTGAAGCTTTCTTT. Translation gives CASSLNSHMNTEAFF. Supplemented by reference TRBV5-1 and TRBJ1-1, the full variable domain reads KAGVTQTPRYLIKTRGQQVTLSCSPISGHRSVSWYQQTPGQGLQFLFEYFSETQRNKGNFPGRFSGRQFSNSRSEMNVSTLELGDSALYLCASSLNSHMNTEAFFGQGTRLTVV.

The rearrangement uses TRBV12-3 or TRBV12-4 and TRBJ2-1; the match to TRBD1 covers 11 bases. V lost 5 bases to trimming and J lost 6 bases; unmatched junction nucleotides: 6. This CDR3 contains 15 residues. The DNA for the CDR3 is TGTGCCAGCAGTCCAGGACAGGGGGCTTGCAATGAGCAGTTCTTC. Amino acid sequence: CASSPGQGACNEQFF.

The rearrangement joins TRBV19 to TRBJ1-1, with 9 bases fitting TRBD1. The CDR3 spans 15 residues. The germline V gene has CDR1 LNHDA and CDR2 SQIVND (reference sequence). V shed 5 bases and J 6 bases; nucleotides not matched to a gene: 10. The CDR3, as DNA: TGTGCCAGTAGTGTTACAGGGGGCTCACATCCTGAAGCTTTCTTT. This codes for CASSVTGGSHPEAFF.

This clonotype was seen a few times. The gene calls are TRBV7-6 and TRBJ2-6; 7 bases map to TRBD1. The V segment lost 4 bases and the J segment 2 bases; nucleotides outside the gene matches: 8. This CDR3 region has 17 residues. The germline V gene encodes CDR1 SGHVS and CDR2 FNYEAQ. The DNA of the CDR3 is TGTGCCAGCAGCTACCCGACAGGGTTTGCTGGGGCCAACGTCCTGACTTTC. This gives the protein CASSYPTGFAGANVLTF.

This clonotype was seen many times. This CDR3 reads CASSQDWVTVNEKLFF. DNA for the CDR3: TGTGCCAGCAGCCAAGATTGGGTGACAGTTAATGAAAAACTGTTTTTT. The rearrangement links TRBV3-1 to TRBJ1-4; TRBD1 is a possible D gene (5 bases). The V end was cut by 0 bases, the J end by 4 bases, with 12 bases between. The germline gives CDR1 LGHDT, CDR2 YNNKEL (reference sequence). The CDR3 contains 16 residues.

V usage is TRBV7-9 and J usage is TRBJ2-1; 14 bases match TRBD2. Germline CDR1 SEHNR, CDR2 FQNEAQ (reference sequence). There are 16 residues in the CDR3. Losses at the gene ends were 5 bases for V and 6 bases for J; bases not matched to a gene: 6. The CDR3 DNA sequence: TGTGCCAGCAGCCTCCGGACTAGCGGGGGGACCAATGAGCAGTTCTTC. Residues: CASSLRTSGGTNEQFF.

The sample holds many counts of this clonotype. The gene calls are TRBV6-1 and TRBJ1-1; tentative D call: TRBD1 (5 bases). The CDR3 spans 14 residues. Germline V gene lookup returns CDR1 MNHNS and CDR2 SASEGT. V shed 5 bases and J shed 5 bases, with 15 bases lying between them. The CDR3 reads CASSPSRVYTEAFF. Here the CDR3 DNA reads TGTGCCAGCAGTCCCTCCAGGGTTTATACTGAAGCTTTCTTT.

V gene TRBV20-1 combines with J gene TRBJ1-6; possible D gene TRBD1, 5 bases. Germline CDR1 DFQATT, CDR2 SNEGSKA (reference sequence). The CDR3 runs 13 residues. V lost 6 bases, J lost 4 bases, and 10 bases lay in between. The CDR3 DNA reads as TGCAGTGCAGCGGACACATATAATTCACCCCTCCACTTT. Translation gives CSAADTYNSPLHF.

A few counts support this clonotype. V is TRBV6-1 and J is TRBJ1-5; 11 nucleotides line up with TRBD1. The CDR3 consists of 16 residues. The germline CDR1 and CDR2 sequences are MNHNS and SASEGT. The J segment lost 5 bases and the V segment lost 6 bases, leaving 9 bases of the junction unmatched. The DNA of the CDR3 is TGTGCCAGCAGAAAATCCGGGACAGGGGGTTATCAGCCCCAGCATTTT. As protein: CASRKSGTGGYQPQHF.

A word on this clonotype: A much larger clone is a single base away; this may be a read error. The rearrangement joins TRBV6-5 to TRBJ1-1; no clear D gene. This CDR3 has 15 residues. V dropped 3 bases and J dropped 3 bases, with 14 bases sitting between them. Germline lookup yields CDR1 MNHEY and CDR2 SVGAGI. The CDR3, as DNA: TGTGCCAGCAGTTATCCCGGCGGATTGGACACTGAAGCTTTCTTT. Translated, it gives CASSYPGGLDTEAFF.

The chain combines TRBV15 with TRBJ2-1; 7 nucleotides align to TRBD1. V gave up 3 bases and J gave up 2 bases; unmatched junction bases: 7. Germline V gene sequence: CDR1 LNHNV, CDR2 YYDKDF (reference sequence). CDR3 length: 16 residues. CDR3 DNA sequence: TGTGCCACCAGCAGTCTAAGTAGGGGGCCCTACAATGAGCAGTTCTTC. Protein product: CATSSLSRGPYNEQFF.

This clonotype was seen at least ten times. The rearrangement joins TRBV5-1 to TRBJ1-2, with D unresolved. CDR3 size: 14 residues. V lost 3 bases to trimming and J lost 4 bases, with 13 bases between them. CDR1 and CDR2 from the germline V gene are SGHRS and YFSETQ. CDR3 sequence: CASSSQWEGYGYTF. CDR3 DNA sequence: TGCGCCAGCAGCTCCCAGTGGGAAGGCTATGGCTACACCTTC.

This chain joins TRBV7-9 and TRBJ1-2; weak D call: TRBD1 (6 bases). The CDR3 runs to 15 residues. Germline-derived CDR1 and CDR2 are SEHNR and FQNEAQ (reference sequence). The ends were cut back, 5 bases at V and 0 bases at J, with 13 bases in the middle. CDR3 nucleotide sequence: TGTGCCAGCAGCCCTTCCGGGGGGCCTAACTATGGCTACACCTTC. Encoded protein: CASSPSGGPNYGYTF.

This clonotype was seen many times. The chain couples TRBV24-1 to TRBJ2-1, with a tentative D call TRBD2 (7 bases). Deletions cut 3 bases from V and 7 bases from J, with 21 bases between. The V gene's germline CDR1 is KGHDR and CDR2 SFDVKD. The CDR3 is 17 residues long. CDR3 in amino acids: CATSDITKGGFGNEQFF. The CDR3 DNA follows: TGTGCCACCAGTGATATCACCAAGGGGGGGTTTGGGAATGAGCAGTTCTTC.

This clonotype appeared many times. This rearrangement joins TRBV6-1 to TRBJ1-2; a weak D match, TRBD1 (6 bases). This CDR3 is built from 13 residues. Trimming took off 8 bases at V and 4 bases at J, with 14 bases between the two ends. Germline V gene lookup returns CDR1 MNHNS and CDR2 SASEGT. CDR3 nucleotides: TGTGCCAGCGGCCGGACAGCGACCTATGGCTACACCTTC. It codes for CASGRTATYGYTF.

In its sample, this clonotype was seen many times. The chain employs TRBV6-2 or TRBV6-3 and TRBJ2-7; D ambiguous. The CDR3 loop spans 12 amino acids. Trimming cost V 5 bases and J 6 bases, with 11 bases left between them. Germline CDR1 is MNHEY and CDR2 is SVGEGT. The CDR3 loop reads CASSPPRPEQYF. In nucleotides, the CDR3 is TGTGCCAGCAGTCCTCCGCGACCCGAGCAGTACTTC.

Many counts were recorded for this clonotype. This chain connects TRBV2 to TRBJ2-1; D is ambiguous. Per the germline V gene, CDR1 is SNHLY and CDR2 is FYNNEI. The length of the CDR3 is 12 residues. Trimming removed 4 bases at V and 5 bases at J, with 6 bases between. The CDR3 reads CASSGDNNEQFF. DNA for the CDR3: TGTGCCAGCAGTGGGGATAACAATGAGCAGTTCTTC.

Only a few counts were recorded for this clonotype. This chain's CDR3 is CASSPFAGDQHNEQFF. The CDR3, as DNA: TGTGCCAGCAGTCCCTTCGCAGGGGATCAGCACAATGAGCAGTTCTTC. V and J are TRBV28 and TRBJ2-1, with D possibly being TRBD1 (6 bases). With 5 bases removed from V and 5 bases from J, the gap between germline ends came to 19 bases. CDR3 size: 16 residues. Germline V gene data show CDR1 as MDHEN and CDR2 as SYDVKM.

The gene calls are TRBV6-2 or TRBV6-3 and TRBJ1-6; TRBD1 aligns across 8 bases. The CDR3 loop spans 17 amino acids. After removal of 2 bases from V and 1 base from J, the junction contained 4 bases not matched to a gene. Germline V lookup: CDR1 MNHEY, CDR2 SVGEGT. The CDR3 reads CASSYGTGGSYNSPLHF. DNA for the CDR3: TGTGCCAGCAGTTACGGAACAGGGGGATCCTATAATTCACCCCTCCACTTT.

In this sample, this clonotype turned up many times. V is TRBV5-6 and J is TRBJ2-1; 8 nucleotides align to TRBD1. The CDR3 covers 13 residues. The V and J ends lost 3 bases and 8 bases, in that order; junction bases with no gene match: 4. Germline CDR1 is SGHDT and CDR2 is YYEEEE. CDR3 nucleotide sequence: TGTGCCAGCAGCTCCCAGGACAGGGATGAGCAGTTCTTC. Its translation is CASSSQDRDEQFF.

This clonotype has only a few counts. V is TRBV7-9 and J is TRBJ1-2, with D possibly matching TRBD1 (5 bases). The germline V and J ends were trimmed by 1 base and 6 bases, with 12 bases remaining between them. This CDR3 has 14 residues. Germline CDR1 SEHNR, CDR2 FQNEAQ (reference sequence). CDR3 loop: CASSLDPGVDGYTF. DNA of the CDR3: TGTGCCAGCAGCTTAGACCCGGGGGTTGATGGCTACACCTTC.

This clonotype was recorded at least ten times. This chain uses TRBV24-1 with TRBJ1-5, with TRBD1 identical over 8 bases. Germline V gene data show CDR1 as KGHDR and CDR2 as SFDVKD. Losses at the gene ends were 2 bases for V and 2 bases for J; bases not matched to a gene: 10. The CDR3 runs to 18 residues. The CDR3 DNA sequence: TGTGCCACCAGTGATTCCTCGAGGTTGGACAGGGGCAATCAGCCCCAGCATTTT. Its protein product is CATSDSSRLDRGNQPQHF.

This clonotype has a count of ten or more. The CDR3 spells CASRPKSLVPNYGYTF. The CDR3 DNA reads TGTGCCAGCAGACCCAAGTCACTAGTACCGAACTATGGCTACACCTTC. The chain couples TRBV7-2 to TRBJ1-2; D is undetermined. Germline loops: CDR1 SGHTA, CDR2 FQGNSA. The V end lost 6 bases, the J end lost 2 bases, and 19 bases lay between the germline ends. The CDR3 totals 16 residues.

This clonotype showed up just a few times. The chain links TRBV20-1 to TRBJ1-5, with TRBD1 as a possible D gene (6 bases). The CDR3 contains 15 residues. Per germline, CDR1 DFQATT and CDR2 SNEGSKA (reference sequence). The ends were cut back, 3 bases at V and 1 base at J, with 13 bases in the middle. The CDR3 DNA is TGCAGTGCTAGGGAAATACAGGGAAGCAATCAGCCCCAGCATTTT. This codes for CSAREIQGSNQPQHF.

This clonotype was seen only a few times. The chain combines TRBV6-1 with TRBJ1-4, with 8 bases fitting TRBD1. The ends lost 7 bases at V and 8 bases at J; junction bases unmatched: 9. CDR3 size: 14 residues. CDR1 MNHNS and CDR2 SASEGT come from the germline V gene. This CDR3 reads CASNPTGGTEKLFF. For the CDR3, the DNA is TGTGCCAGCAATCCAACAGGGGGAACGGAAAAACTGTTTTTT.